These T cell receptor beta chains were read from a single sample in a study of cytomegalovirus exposure and HLA in healthy donors. Profiled with immunoSEQ multiplex PCR; TCRdb holds only in-frame clones, not every one. The sample has 100,000 to 150,000 clones; 75% to 85% are singletons. The sample was PBMCs. These receptors all come from a woman in her fifties or sixties in good health and CMV-seropositive. Each CDR3 is given with its conserved first and last residue. A D gene is named only where the DNA matches it firmly. Expanded clones are given a class, and other clones once, few, many or no size at all.

d_gene	j_gene	v_gene	abundance	CDR3aa	CDR3nt
NA	TRBJ2-3	TRBV2	once	CAISLDRSTDTQYF	TGTGCCATTTCCTTGGACAGAAGCACAGATACGCAGTATTTT
TRBD1	TRBJ1-3	TRBV30	NA	CAWSVGDRGYF	TGTGCCTGGAGTGTGGGGGACAGGGGATATTTT
NA	TRBJ2-7	TRBV28	few	CASSLGLHEQYF	TGTGCCAGCAGTTTAGGACTTCACGAGCAGTACTTC
NA	TRBJ1-5	TRBV5-5	NA	CASSPQRSQPQHF	TGTGCCAGCAGCCCCCAGAGGAGTCAGCCCCAGCATTTT
NA	TRBJ1-5	TRBV9	NA	CASSVAGSNQPQHF	TGTGCCAGCAGCGTAGCGGGGAGCAATCAGCCCCAGCATTTT
TRBD2	TRBJ2-7	TRBV28	NA	CASRPTSGYYEQYF	TGTGCCAGCAGGCCCACTAGCGGTTACTACGAGCAGTACTTC
NA	TRBJ1-1	TRBV7-3	NA	CASSLSAGGNTEAFF	TGTGCCAGCAGCTTAAGCGCCGGGGGGAACACTGAAGCTTTCTTT
TRBD2	TRBJ2-7	TRBV7-2	NA	CASSYYLTSGNEQYF	TGTGCCAGCAGCTACTACTTGACTAGCGGTAACGAGCAGTACTTC
TRBD1	TRBJ2-7	TRBV7-6	NA	CASSFAGQGFEQYF	TGTGCCAGCAGCTTCGCGGGACAGGGTTTCGAGCAGTACTTC
NA	TRBJ2-5	TRBV5-1	NA	CASGTGLPQETQYF	TGCGCCAGCGGTACGGGACTCCCACAAGAGACCCAGTACTTC
TRBD1	TRBJ2-7	TRBV2	NA	CASSDGSGQAIYEQYF	TGTGCCAGCAGTGACGGGTCGGGACAGGCGATCTACGAGCAGTACTTC
NA	TRBJ2-1	TRBV6-6	few	CASRKQGSNNEQFF	TGTGCCAGCAGAAAGCAGGGTTCTAACAATGAGCAGTTCTTC
TRBD1	TRBJ1-1	TRBV4-2	NA	CASSQGVSRQGF	TGTGCCAGCAGCCAAGGCGTAAGTAGACAGGGCTTT
TRBD2	TRBJ2-7	TRBV4-1	NA	CASSQRAGTSASYEQYF	TGCGCCAGCAGCCAACGAGCCGGGACTAGCGCCTCCTACGAGCAGTACTTC
TRBD2	TRBJ2-1	TRBV5-4	NA	CASSPTGGPYNEQFF	TGTGCCAGCAGCCCAACGGGGGGGCCCTACAATGAGCAGTTCTTC
NA	TRBJ1-1	TRBV4-1	few	CASSQSQVMNTEAFF	TGCGCCAGCAGCCAGAGCCAGGTTATGAACACTGAAGCTTTCTTT
NA	TRBJ2-3	TRBV7-2	NA	CASSFGGFTDTQYF	TGTGCCAGCAGCTTTGGGGGGTTCACAGATACGCAGTATTTT
TRBD1	TRBJ1-6	TRBV30	NA	CAWQTGVSPLHF	TGTGCCTGGCAGACAGGGGTTTCACCCCTCCACTTT
NA	TRBJ2-1	TRBV11-2	once	CASSFSVRRFNEQFF	TGTGCCAGCAGCTTTAGCGTCCGGAGATTCAATGAGCAGTTCTTC
TRBD1	TRBJ1-2	TRBV7-9	NA	CASSFLSTGDPTNYGYTF	TGTGCCAGCAGCTTTTTATCGACAGGGGACCCCACCAACTATGGCTACACCTTC
NA	TRBJ2-5	TRBV9	NA	CASSVQRGGQETQYF	TGTGCCAGCAGCGTACAGAGGGGGGGCCAAGAGACCCAGTACTTC
NA	TRBJ1-5	TRBV28	NA	CASSLTGNQPQHF	TGTGCCAGCAGTTTAACAGGGAATCAGCCCCAGCATTTT
NA	TRBJ2-1	TRBV5-8	NA	CASRGGADNEQFF	TGTGCCAGCAGGGGGGGGGCGGACAATGAGCAGTTCTTC
NA	TRBJ2-2	TRBV5-6	NA	CASSTLGELFF	TGTGCCAGCAGCACTCTCGGGGAGCTGTTTTTT
NA	TRBJ1-1	TRBV4-1	NA	CASSQMVGRGVRTEAFF	TGCGCCAGCAGCCAAATGGTTGGCAGGGGAGTACGAACTGAAGCTTTCTTT
TRBD2	TRBJ2-5	TRBV7-3	few	CASSGGTIETQYF	TGTGCCAGCAGCGGTGGGACTATAGAGACCCAGTACTTC
NA	TRBJ1-5	TRBV27	NA	CASSPLASQGNQPQHF	TGTGCCAGCAGTCCCCTGGCCTCTCAAGGCAATCAGCCCCAGCATTTT
NA	TRBJ1-1	TRBV27	NA	CASSAYSIGNTEAFF	TGTGCCAGCAGTGCCTATTCAATCGGGAACACTGAAGCTTTCTTT
TRBD1	TRBJ1-4	TRBV5-4	NA	CASSHSTGREKLFF	TGTGCCAGCAGCCACTCGACAGGGAGGGAAAAACTGTTTTTT
NA	TRBJ1-1	TRBV6-5	NA	CASTMNTEAFF	TGTGCCAGCACTATGAACACTGAAGCTTTCTTT
TRBD2	TRBJ2-1	TRBV7-9	NA	CASSLEAGSGVSYNEQFF	TGTGCCAGCAGCTTGGAGGCTGGGAGCGGGGTATCCTACAATGAGCAGTTCTTC
NA	TRBJ2-2	TRBV7-2	NA	CASSPQDTGELFF	TGTGCCAGCAGCCCTCAGGACACCGGGGAGCTGTTTTTT
NA	TRBJ2-7	TRBV28	NA	CASSFLAGSYEQYF	TGTGCCAGCAGTTTCTTAGCCGGATCCTACGAGCAGTACTTC
TRBD1	TRBJ1-4	TRBV5-8	NA	CASNPGTGGRELFF	TGTGCCAGCAACCCCGGGACAGGGGGCAGAGAACTGTTTTTT
TRBD1	TRBJ1-5	TRBV15	NA	CATSRGQGKYQPQHF	TGTGCCACCAGCAGGGGACAGGGGAAGTATCAGCCCCAGCATTTT
TRBD2	TRBJ2-1	TRBV7-3	NA	CASSRLLAGRNNEQFF	TGTGCCAGCAGTCGACTCCTAGCGGGGAGAAACAATGAGCAGTTCTTC
TRBD2	TRBJ2-1	TRBV11-2	NA	CASSLGAGVNNEQFF	TGTGCCAGCAGCTTAGGAGCGGGAGTAAACAATGAGCAGTTCTTC
NA	TRBJ1-2	TRBV28	NA	CASSLTGVYGYTF	TGTGCCAGCAGTTTAACCGGGGTCTATGGCTACACCTTC
TRBD1	TRBJ2-7	TRBV2	NA	CASSRDRPYEQYF	TGTGCCAGCAGTCGGGACAGACCCTACGAGCAGTACTTC
NA	TRBJ1-4	TRBV6-5	few	CASSYSGTRVEKLFF	TGTGCCAGCAGTTACTCGGGGACACGGGTTGAAAAACTGTTTTTT
NA	TRBJ2-7	TRBV7-8	NA	CASSLEVGPTYEQYF	TGTGCCAGCAGCTTAGAGGTGGGGCCGACCTACGAGCAGTACTTC
TRBD1	TRBJ2-1	TRBV18	NA	CASSDPGTGKFAYNEQFF	TGTGCCAGCTCAGACCCCGGGACAGGGAAATTCGCCTACAATGAGCAGTTCTTC
NA	TRBJ2-7	TRBV13	few	CASSLGGQGGSYEQYF	TGTGCCAGCAGCTTAGGGGGACAAGGGGGCTCCTACGAGCAGTACTTC
NA	TRBJ2-1	TRBV11-2	NA	CASSSLGIGTYYNEQFF	TGTGCCAGCAGCTCCTTGGGGATAGGGACTTACTACAATGAGCAGTTCTTC
TRBD2	TRBJ2-7	TRBV6-6	once	CASTREGALYEQYF	TGTGCCAGCACTAGGGAGGGTGCCCTCTACGAGCAGTACTTC
NA	TRBJ1-4	TRBV5-5	NA	CASSPQAGPADEKLFF	TGTGCCAGCAGCCCGCAGGCAGGGCCCGCTGATGAAAAACTGTTTTTT
NA	TRBJ2-1	TRBV18	NA	CASSPNGGDNEQFF	TGTGCCAGCTCACCAAACGGGGGAGACAATGAGCAGTTCTTC
TRBD2	TRBJ2-5	TRBV28	NA	CASSFTAGWGETQYF	TGTGCCAGCAGTTTCACAGCGGGGTGGGGAGAGACCCAGTACTTC
NA	TRBJ2-5	TRBV7-9	NA	CASSLVRETQYF	TGTGCCAGCAGCTTAGTCAGGGAGACCCAGTACTTC